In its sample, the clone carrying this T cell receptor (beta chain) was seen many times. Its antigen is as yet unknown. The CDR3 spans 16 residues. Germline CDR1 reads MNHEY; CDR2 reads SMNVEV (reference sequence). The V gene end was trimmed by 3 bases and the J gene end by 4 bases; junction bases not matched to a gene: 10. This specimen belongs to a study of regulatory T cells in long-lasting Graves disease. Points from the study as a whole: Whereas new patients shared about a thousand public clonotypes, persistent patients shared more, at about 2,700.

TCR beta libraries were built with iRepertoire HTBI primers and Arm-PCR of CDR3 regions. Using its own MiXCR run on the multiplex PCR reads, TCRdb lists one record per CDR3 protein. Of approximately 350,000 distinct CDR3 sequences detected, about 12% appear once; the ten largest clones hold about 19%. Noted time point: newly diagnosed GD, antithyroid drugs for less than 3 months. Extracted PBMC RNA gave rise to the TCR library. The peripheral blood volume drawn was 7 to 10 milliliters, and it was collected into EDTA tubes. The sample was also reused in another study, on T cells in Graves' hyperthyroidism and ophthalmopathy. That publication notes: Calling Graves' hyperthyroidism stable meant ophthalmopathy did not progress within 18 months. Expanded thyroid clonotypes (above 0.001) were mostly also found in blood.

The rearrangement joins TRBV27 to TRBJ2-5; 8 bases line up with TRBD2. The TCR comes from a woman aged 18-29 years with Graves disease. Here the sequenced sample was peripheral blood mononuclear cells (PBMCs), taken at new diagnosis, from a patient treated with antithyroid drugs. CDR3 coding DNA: TGTGCCAGCAGTTTTATAGCGGGAACGCCCATAGAGACCCAGTACTTC. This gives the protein CASSFIAGTPIETQYF.